Following are 27 T cell receptor beta chains from one sample sequenced in a study of blood T cell repertoires in COVID-19. Sequencing was performed with immunoSEQ multiplex PCR; in TCRdb, only in-frame clones are kept and a portion is missing. This sample has around 53,000 clones; about 86% occur once, and the top ten carry 6% to 6.5%. Sequencing was performed on peripheral blood. The receptor set was obtained from a woman aged 55-69 years with COVID-19, enrolled during active disease.

The chain combines TRBV19 with TRBJ2-7, with 9 bases identical to TRBD1. Germline CDR1 and CDR2: LNHDA and SQIVND (reference sequence). The V and J ends lost 5 bases and 6 bases, in that order; junction bases with no gene match: 8. This CDR3 has 14 residues. CDR3 nucleotides: TGTGCCAGTAGTCAGGGACAGGGAGGGGTCGAGCAGTACTTC. Residues: CASSQGQGGVEQYF.

J is TRBJ2-5 and V is TRBV18; TRBD1 matches 9 bases. The CDR3 consists of 14 residues. Germline values: CDR1 KGHSH, CDR2 LQKENI. Unmatched junction bases numbered 4, after V lost 6 bases and J lost 2 bases. The chain's CDR3 is CASSYRGLQETQYF. CDR3 in DNA: TGTGCCAGCTCTTACAGGGGGCTTCAAGAGACCCAGTACTTC.

This clone was picked up one time. The chain is built from TRBV9 and TRBJ2-3, with 12 bases aligning to TRBD2. This CDR3 is built from 18 residues. Trimming removed 0 bases from V and 6 bases from J; junction bases left unmatched: 11. Germline CDR1 SGDLS, CDR2 YYNGEE. As DNA, the CDR3 is TGTGCCAGCAGCGTAGTTGGGGGGACTAGCGGGTCCCTGGATACGCAGTATTTT. Translated, it gives CASSVVGGTSGSLDTQYF.

This clone appeared once. The gene calls are TRBV6-5 and TRBJ2-3; no definite D call. This CDR3 comprises 13 residues. V lost 10 bases and J lost 0, with 11 bases in between. From germline, CDR1 is MNHEY and CDR2 SVGAGI. CDR3 coding DNA: TGTGCCACTAGGCGAGTTAGCACAGATACGCAGTATTTT. Amino acid sequence: CATRRVSTDTQYF.

V and J are TRBV19 and TRBJ1-5; a possible D gene is TRBD1 (6 bases). Per germline, CDR1 LNHDA and CDR2 SQIVND (reference sequence). This CDR3 comprises 15 residues. Deletions cut 1 base from V and 3 bases from J, with 10 bases between. The CDR3 loop is CASSIGWTANQPQHF. Written as DNA, the CDR3 is TGTGCCAGTAGTATAGGCTGGACAGCCAATCAGCCCCAGCATTTT.

V and J are TRBV24-1 and TRBJ1-2; D perhaps matches TRBD1 (6 bases). This CDR3 has 12 residues. Between the trimmed V and J ends, which lost 7 bases and 8 bases, there was a span of 13 bases. The germline CDR1 and CDR2 sequences are KGHDR and SFDVKD. The CDR3 spells CATSGQRQGYTF. The DNA of the CDR3 is TGTGCCACCAGCGGACAGCGCCAAGGCTACACCTTC.

CDR3 bases: TGTGCCAGCAGGATCCGGGGAGACACTGAAGCTTTCTTT. Its translation: CASRIRGDTEAFF. The V call is TRBV6-5, the J call TRBJ1-1; D is unresolved. The CDR3 extends over 13 amino acids. The V end was cut by 6 bases, the J end by 3 bases, with 11 bases between. Germline loops: CDR1 MNHEY, CDR2 SVGAGI.

The chain couples TRBV11-3 to TRBJ2-1; a possible D gene is TRBD2 (6 bases). The ends were cut back, 1 base at V and 5 bases at J, with 9 bases in the middle. Per germline, CDR1 SGHNT and CDR2 YENEEA. This CDR3 region has 14 residues. Here the CDR3 DNA reads TGTGCCAGCAGCTTAGCGGTAGCGGACAATGAGCAGTTCTTC. This translates into CASSLAVADNEQFF.

The chain uses TRBV19 and TRBJ2-6; D not certain. Germline CDR1 LNHDA, CDR2 SQIVND (reference sequence). V was pared by 7 bases and J by 0 bases, with 10 bases between. This CDR3 comprises 15 residues. The CDR3 protein is CASTEWLSGANVLTF. The CDR3 DNA sequence: TGTGCCAGTACAGAATGGCTCTCTGGGGCCAACGTCCTGACTTTC.

The chain uses TRBV4-1 and TRBJ1-2; D gene ambiguous. The CDR3 consists of 13 residues. Looked up from germline, CDR1 is MGHRA and CDR2 is YSYEKL. With 3 bases removed from V and 8 bases from J, the gap between germline ends came to 13 bases. The DNA for the CDR3 is TGCGCCAGCAGCCAGGGAGGTGGAAGCGGCTACACCTTC. As protein: CASSQGGGSGYTF.

This chain uses TRBV19 with TRBJ2-7, with D maybe TRBD2 (5 bases). CDR1 and CDR2 from the germline V gene are LNHDA and SQIVND (reference sequence). This CDR3 contains 13 residues. Trimming pared 3 bases from V and 2 bases from J, leaving 8 bases between. CDR3 loop: CASSMAGTYEQYF. For the CDR3, the DNA is TGTGCCAGTAGTATGGCCGGGACCTACGAGCAGTACTTC.

V usage is TRBV18 and J usage is TRBJ1-1, with D unresolved. Germline CDR1 reads KGHSH; CDR2 reads LQKENI. The V and J ends lost 6 bases and 0 bases respectively, with 20 bases between them. The CDR3 loop spans 17 amino acids. This CDR3 is CASSPVSVGTMNTEAFF. The CDR3 DNA reads as TGTGCCAGCTCCCCTGTCAGCGTCGGAACCATGAACACTGAAGCTTTCTTT.

The gene calls are TRBV12-5 and TRBJ1-4; D is unclear. Germline-derived CDR1 and CDR2 are LGHNT and FRNRAP. V lost 1 base and J 2 bases, leaving 5 bases between the germline ends. The CDR3 runs to 14 residues. The chain's CDR3 is CASGLGQTNEKLFF. As DNA, the CDR3 is TGTGCTAGTGGTTTGGGCCAGACTAATGAAAAACTGTTTTTT.

The rearrangement links TRBV19 to TRBJ1-2; the match to TRBD1 covers 7 bases. Germline-derived CDR1 and CDR2 are LNHDA and SQIVND (reference sequence). The CDR3 has 15 amino acids. Trimming removed 1 base from V and 4 bases from J; junction bases left unmatched: 6. The CDR3 region is CASSIAGQQFYGYTF. The DNA of the CDR3 is TGTGCCAGTAGTATAGCGGGACAGCAGTTCTATGGCTACACCTTC. The full variable domain, with the rest looked up from reference TRBV19 and TRBJ1-2, is DGGITQSPKYLFRKEGQNVTLSCEQNLNHDAMYWYRQDPGQGLRLIYYSQIVNDFQKGDIAEGYSVSREKKESFPLTVTSAQKNPTAFYLCASSIAGQQFYGYTFGSGTRLTVV.

V usage is TRBV5-1 and J usage is TRBJ1-3, with unresolved D. The V end was cut by 6 bases, the J end by 0 bases, with 16 bases between. Germline CDR1 and CDR2: SGHRS and YFSETQ. The CDR3 spans 16 residues. CDR3 bases: TGCGCCAGCAAGGGAGCAGTCTCTATCTCTGGAAACACCATATATTTT. It is translated as CASKGAVSISGNTIYF.

The V call is TRBV7-2, the J call TRBJ1-2; TRBD1 aligns across 11 bases. This CDR3 is built from 19 residues. The germline V gene has CDR1 SGHTA and CDR2 FQGNSA. V lost 2 bases to trimming and J lost 4 bases; unmatched junction nucleotides: 15. The CDR3 is CASSLTPGTGGGGVYGYTF. DNA of the CDR3: TGTGCCAGCAGCTTAACCCCCGGGACAGGGGGAGGCGGTGTCTATGGCTACACCTTC.

The sample holds a few counts of this clone. The J gene is TRBJ1-5, the V gene TRBV7-9, with D possibly TRBD1 on 6 matching bases. Trimming took off 5 bases at V and 7 bases at J, with 18 bases between the two ends. The germline CDR1 and CDR2 sequences are SEHNR and FQNEAQ (reference sequence). This CDR3 contains 15 residues. The CDR3 bases are TGTGCCAGCAGCCCTCAGGGGCAGGCCTGGCAGCCCCAGCATTTT. Translating it yields CASSPQGQAWQPQHF.

The J gene is TRBJ2-5, the V gene TRBV6-5; the D gene is possibly TRBD2 (5 bases). Per germline, CDR1 MNHEY and CDR2 SVGAGI. The CDR3 loop spans 15 amino acids. The germline V and J ends were trimmed by 0 bases and 5 bases, with 13 bases remaining between them. As DNA, the CDR3 is TGTGCCAGCAGTTACTCGACGGGATACTTGGAGACCCAGTACTTC. It specifies CASSYSTGYLETQYF.

This clone was found once. The chain couples TRBV9 to TRBJ1-1; D might be TRBD1 (6 bases). The V gene lost 3 bases and the J gene lost 5 bases, with 17 bases spanning the gap. The CDR3 consists of 15 residues. Germline CDR1 is SGDLS and CDR2 is YYNGEE. In DNA, the CDR3 is TGTGCCAGCAGCGACACCGGGACATCCTGGACTGAAGCTTTCTTT. It specifies CASSDTGTSWTEAFF.

The table lists this clone with a count of one. The CDR3 sequence is CAWSGEGRGGYTF. CDR3 nucleotide sequence: TGTGCCTGGAGTGGGGAGGGGAGGGGTGGCTACACCTTC. The chain joins TRBV30 to TRBJ1-2; possibly TRBD1 for D (5 bases). The germline V gene has CDR1 GTSNPN and CDR2 SVGIG (reference sequence). This CDR3 spans 13 amino acids. Trimming took 1 base from V and 7 from J, leaving 13 bases between them.

The rearrangement uses TRBV5-4 and TRBJ1-1; 7 nucleotides agree with TRBD1. CDR3 length equals 13 residues. Looked up from germline, CDR1 is SGHNT and CDR2 is YYREEE (reference sequence). Trimming took 5 bases from V and 4 from J; bases not matched to a gene: 5. The CDR3: CASREQGFTEAFF. CDR3 DNA: TGTGCCAGCAGGGAACAGGGGTTCACTGAAGCTTTCTTT.

This clone was detected only a few times. This chain joins TRBV19 and TRBJ2-2; 14 bases are a match to TRBD2. This CDR3 is 14 amino acids long. The J segment lost 6 bases and the V segment lost 8 bases, leaving 2 bases of the junction unmatched. Germline CDR1 LNHDA, CDR2 SQIVND (reference sequence). The CDR3 DNA reads as TGTGCCAGTGGGACTAGCGGGAGATCCGGGGAGCTGTTTTTT. It codes for CASGTSGRSGELFF.

The chain has TRBV28 and TRBJ1-1, with a possible D match to TRBD1 (6 bases). V lost 7 bases, J lost 0 bases, and 18 bases lay in between. Germline lookup yields CDR1 MDHEN and CDR2 SYDVKM. The CDR3 has 16 residues. The DNA of the CDR3 is TGTGCCAGCATAGAACAGGGTGGGCTAATGAACACTGAAGCTTTCTTT. This encodes CASIEQGGLMNTEAFF.

This chain uses TRBV10-3 with TRBJ2-7; 7 bases align to TRBD1. Germline V lookup: CDR1 ENHRY, CDR2 SYGVKD. This CDR3 region has 16 residues. V gave up 4 bases and J gave up 2 bases; unmatched junction bases: 11. CDR3 loop: CAISGLGQPRPYEQYF. The DNA of the CDR3 is TGTGCCATCAGTGGTTTGGGACAGCCTCGTCCCTACGAGCAGTACTTC.

V usage is TRBV23-1 and J usage is TRBJ1-5; D remains unclear. TRBV23-1 is labeled an ORF, and its function is uncertain. CDR3 length equals 16 residues. The ends were cut back, 0 bases at V and 3 bases at J, with 12 bases in the middle. The CDR3 is CASSQSLWRFNQPQHF. The CDR3, as DNA: TGCGCCAGCAGTCAATCTCTGTGGCGGTTCAATCAGCCCCAGCATTTT.

The chain couples TRBV28 to TRBJ2-1, with 12 bases identical to TRBD2. The CDR3 runs 16 residues. V gave up 1 base and J gave up 4 bases; unmatched junction bases: 2. Germline V gene lookup returns CDR1 MDHEN and CDR2 SYDVKM. The CDR3 DNA reads as TGTGCCAGCAGTTTATCCGGACTAGCGGGATACAATGAGCAGTTCTTC. It specifies CASSLSGLAGYNEQFF.

The chain uses TRBV10-1 and TRBJ2-2; 7 positions match TRBD2. The J segment lost 0 bases and the V segment lost 4 bases, leaving 5 bases of the junction unmatched. This CDR3 spans 16 amino acids. Germline V gene sequence: CDR1 WNHNN, CDR2 SYGVQD (reference sequence). The DNA of the CDR3 is TGCGCCAGCAGTGCGCCTAGCGGAGCGAACACCGGGGAGCTGTTTTTT. Its translation: CASSAPSGANTGELFF.